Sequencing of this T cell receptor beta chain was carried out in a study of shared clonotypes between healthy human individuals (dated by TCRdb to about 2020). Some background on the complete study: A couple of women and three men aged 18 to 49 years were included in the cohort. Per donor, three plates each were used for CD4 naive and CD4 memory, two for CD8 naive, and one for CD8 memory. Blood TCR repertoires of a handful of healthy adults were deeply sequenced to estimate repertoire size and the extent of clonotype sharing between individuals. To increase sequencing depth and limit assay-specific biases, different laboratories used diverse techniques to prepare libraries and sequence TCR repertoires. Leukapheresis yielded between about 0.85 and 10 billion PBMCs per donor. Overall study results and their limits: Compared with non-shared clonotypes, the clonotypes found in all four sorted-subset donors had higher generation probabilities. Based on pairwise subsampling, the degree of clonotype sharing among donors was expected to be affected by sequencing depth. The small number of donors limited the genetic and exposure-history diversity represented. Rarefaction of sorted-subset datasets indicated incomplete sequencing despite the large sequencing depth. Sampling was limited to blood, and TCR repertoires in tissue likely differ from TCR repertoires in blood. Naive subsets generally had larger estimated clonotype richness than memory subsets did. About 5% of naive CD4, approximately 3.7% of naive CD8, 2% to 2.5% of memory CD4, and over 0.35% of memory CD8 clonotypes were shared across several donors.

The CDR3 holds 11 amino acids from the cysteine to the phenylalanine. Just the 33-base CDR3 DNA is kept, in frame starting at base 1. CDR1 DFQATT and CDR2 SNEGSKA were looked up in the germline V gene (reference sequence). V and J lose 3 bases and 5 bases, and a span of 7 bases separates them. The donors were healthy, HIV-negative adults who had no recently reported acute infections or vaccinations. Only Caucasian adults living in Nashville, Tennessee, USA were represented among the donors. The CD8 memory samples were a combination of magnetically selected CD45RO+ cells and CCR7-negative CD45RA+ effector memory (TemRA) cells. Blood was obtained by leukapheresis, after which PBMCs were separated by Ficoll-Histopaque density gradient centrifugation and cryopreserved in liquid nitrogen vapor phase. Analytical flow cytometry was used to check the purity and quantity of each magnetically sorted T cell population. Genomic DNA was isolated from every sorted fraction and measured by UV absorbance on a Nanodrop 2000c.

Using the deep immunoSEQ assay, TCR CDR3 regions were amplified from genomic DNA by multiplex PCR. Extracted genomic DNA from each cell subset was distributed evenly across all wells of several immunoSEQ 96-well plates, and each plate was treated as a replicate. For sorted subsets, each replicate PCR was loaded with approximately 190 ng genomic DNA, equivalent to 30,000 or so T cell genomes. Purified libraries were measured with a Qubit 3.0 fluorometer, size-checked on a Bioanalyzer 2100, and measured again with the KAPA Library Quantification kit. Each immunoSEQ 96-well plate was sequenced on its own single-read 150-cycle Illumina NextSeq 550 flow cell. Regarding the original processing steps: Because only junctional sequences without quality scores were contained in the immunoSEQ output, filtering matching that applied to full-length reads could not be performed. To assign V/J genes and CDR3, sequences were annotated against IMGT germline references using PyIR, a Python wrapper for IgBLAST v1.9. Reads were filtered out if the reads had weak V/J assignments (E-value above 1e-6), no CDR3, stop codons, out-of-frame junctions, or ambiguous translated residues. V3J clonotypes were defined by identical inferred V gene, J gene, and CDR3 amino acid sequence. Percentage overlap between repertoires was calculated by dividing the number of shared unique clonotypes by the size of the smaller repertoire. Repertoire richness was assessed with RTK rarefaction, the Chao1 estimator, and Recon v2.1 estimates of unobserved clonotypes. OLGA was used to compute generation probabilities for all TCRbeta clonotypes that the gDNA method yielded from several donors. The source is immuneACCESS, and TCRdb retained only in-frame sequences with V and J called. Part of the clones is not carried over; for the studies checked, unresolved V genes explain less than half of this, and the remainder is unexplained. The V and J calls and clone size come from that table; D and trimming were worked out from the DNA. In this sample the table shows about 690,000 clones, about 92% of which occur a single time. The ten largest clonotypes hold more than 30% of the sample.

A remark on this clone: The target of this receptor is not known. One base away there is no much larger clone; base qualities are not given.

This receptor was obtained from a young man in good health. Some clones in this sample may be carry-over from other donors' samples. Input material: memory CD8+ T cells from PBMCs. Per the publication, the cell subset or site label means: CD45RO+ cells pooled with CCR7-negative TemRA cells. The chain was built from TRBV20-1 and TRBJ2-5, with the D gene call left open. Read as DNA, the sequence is TGCAGTGCTAGGGTCGGGGAGACCCAGTACTTC. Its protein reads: CSARVGETQYF.